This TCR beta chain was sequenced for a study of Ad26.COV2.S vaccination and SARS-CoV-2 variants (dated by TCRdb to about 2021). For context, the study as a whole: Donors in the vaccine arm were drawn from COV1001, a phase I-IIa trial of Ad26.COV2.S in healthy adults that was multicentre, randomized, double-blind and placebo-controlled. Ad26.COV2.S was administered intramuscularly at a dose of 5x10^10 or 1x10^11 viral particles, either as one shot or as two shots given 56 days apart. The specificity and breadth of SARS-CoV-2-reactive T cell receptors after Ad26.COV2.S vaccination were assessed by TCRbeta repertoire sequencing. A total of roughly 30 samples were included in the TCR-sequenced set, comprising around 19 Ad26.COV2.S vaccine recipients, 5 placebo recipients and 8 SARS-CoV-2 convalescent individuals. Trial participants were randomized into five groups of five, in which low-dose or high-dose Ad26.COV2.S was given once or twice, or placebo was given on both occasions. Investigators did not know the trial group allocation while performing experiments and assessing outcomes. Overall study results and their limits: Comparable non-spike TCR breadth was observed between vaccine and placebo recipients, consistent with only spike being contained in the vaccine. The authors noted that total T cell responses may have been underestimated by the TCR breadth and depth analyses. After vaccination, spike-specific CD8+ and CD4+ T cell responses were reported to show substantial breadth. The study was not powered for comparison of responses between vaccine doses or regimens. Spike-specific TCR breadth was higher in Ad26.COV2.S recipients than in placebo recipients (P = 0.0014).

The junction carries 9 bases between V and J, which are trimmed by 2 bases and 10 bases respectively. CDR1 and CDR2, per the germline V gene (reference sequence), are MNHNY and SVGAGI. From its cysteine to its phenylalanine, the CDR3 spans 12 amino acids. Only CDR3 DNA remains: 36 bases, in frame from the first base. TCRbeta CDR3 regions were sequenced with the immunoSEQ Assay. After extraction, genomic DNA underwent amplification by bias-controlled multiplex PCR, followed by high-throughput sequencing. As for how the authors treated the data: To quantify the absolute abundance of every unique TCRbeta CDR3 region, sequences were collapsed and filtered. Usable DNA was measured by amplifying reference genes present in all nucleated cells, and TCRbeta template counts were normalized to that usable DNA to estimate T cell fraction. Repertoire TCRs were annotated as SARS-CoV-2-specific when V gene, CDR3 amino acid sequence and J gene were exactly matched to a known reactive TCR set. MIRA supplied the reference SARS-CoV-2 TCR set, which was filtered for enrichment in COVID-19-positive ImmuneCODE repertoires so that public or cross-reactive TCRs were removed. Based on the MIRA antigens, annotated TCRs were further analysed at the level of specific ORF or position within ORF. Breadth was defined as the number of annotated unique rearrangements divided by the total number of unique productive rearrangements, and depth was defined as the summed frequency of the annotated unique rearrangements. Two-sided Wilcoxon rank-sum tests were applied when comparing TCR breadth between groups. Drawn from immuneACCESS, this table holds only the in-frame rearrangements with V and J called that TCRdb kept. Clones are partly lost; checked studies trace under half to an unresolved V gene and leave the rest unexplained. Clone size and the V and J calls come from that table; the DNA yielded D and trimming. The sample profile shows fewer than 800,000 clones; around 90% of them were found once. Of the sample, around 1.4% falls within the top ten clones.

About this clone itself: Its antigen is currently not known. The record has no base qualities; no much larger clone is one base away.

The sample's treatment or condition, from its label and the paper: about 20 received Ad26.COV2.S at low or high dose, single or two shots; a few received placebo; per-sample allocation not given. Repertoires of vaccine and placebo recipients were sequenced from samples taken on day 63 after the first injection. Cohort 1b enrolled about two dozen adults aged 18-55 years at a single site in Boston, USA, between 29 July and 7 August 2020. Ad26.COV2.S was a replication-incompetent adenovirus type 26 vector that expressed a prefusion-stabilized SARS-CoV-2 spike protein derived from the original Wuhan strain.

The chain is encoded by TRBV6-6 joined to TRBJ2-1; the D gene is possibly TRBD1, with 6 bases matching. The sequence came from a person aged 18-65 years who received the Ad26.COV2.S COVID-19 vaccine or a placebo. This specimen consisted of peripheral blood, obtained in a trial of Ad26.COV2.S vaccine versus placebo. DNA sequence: TGTGCCAGCAGTTACCCAACAGGGGAGCAGTTCTTC. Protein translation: CASSYPTGEQFF.